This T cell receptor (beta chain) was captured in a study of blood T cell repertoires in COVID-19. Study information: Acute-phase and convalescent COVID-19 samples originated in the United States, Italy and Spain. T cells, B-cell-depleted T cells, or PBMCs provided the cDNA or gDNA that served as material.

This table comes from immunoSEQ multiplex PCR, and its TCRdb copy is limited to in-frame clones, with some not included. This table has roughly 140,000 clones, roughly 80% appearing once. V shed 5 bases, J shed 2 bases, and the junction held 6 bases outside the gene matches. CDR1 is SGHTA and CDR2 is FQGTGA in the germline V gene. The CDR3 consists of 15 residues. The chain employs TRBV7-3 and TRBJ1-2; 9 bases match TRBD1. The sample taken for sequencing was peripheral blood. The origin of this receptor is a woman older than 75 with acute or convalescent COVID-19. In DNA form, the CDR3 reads TGTGCCAGCAGCGCACCGGACAGGGGCAACTATGGCTACACCTTC. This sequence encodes CASSAPDRGNYGYTF.